A selection of T cell receptor beta chains follows, all from one sample in a study of beta chain features in type 1 diabetes. TCRdb's table, derived via immunoSEQ multiplex PCR, lists solely in-frame clones and lacks some. The sample holds 390,000 or so clones, around 14% seen once. Specimen: naive CD4+ T cells from blood. The receptor set was obtained from a young man in good health. Both conserved end residues are part of each CDR3. A D gene is named only where the DNA matches it firmly. Some rows have no size entry. The others give once, few or many, or a class for an expanded clone.

CDR3 protein | CDR3 DNA | D gene | clone size | J gene | V gene
CASSVVPGTPEAFF | TGTGCCAGCAGCGTAGTGCCCGGGACACCTGAAGCTTTCTTT | NA | NA | TRBJ1-1 | TRBV9
CASSLVQRNTGELFF | TGTGCCAGCAGTTTGGTACAGAGGAACACCGGGGAGCTGTTTTTT | NA | NA | TRBJ2-2 | TRBV27
CASSPRQGGRLETQYF | TGTGCCAGCAGCCCACGACAGGGAGGCAGGTTAGAGACCCAGTACTTC | NA | NA | TRBJ2-5 | TRBV7-9
CASSLVVGASGTQYF | TGTGCCAGCAGCCTCGTGGTCGGGGCGAGCGGGACCCAGTACTTC | NA | NA | TRBJ2-5 | TRBV14
CASSHTMGVNTEAFF | TGCGCCAGCAGCCATACAATGGGGGTGAACACTGAAGCTTTCTTT | NA | few | TRBJ1-1 | TRBV4-1
CASSSPNRVGYTF | TGTGCCAGCAGCTCCCCAAACAGGGTCGGCTACACCTTC | NA | NA | TRBJ1-2 | TRBV7-2
CASSATSGGPYEQYF | TGTGCCAGCAGCGCAACTAGCGGGGGGCCCTACGAGCAGTACTTC | TRBD2 | few | TRBJ2-7 | TRBV9
CASSLSGTETYGYTF | TGTGCCAGCAGCTTATCCGGGACAGAAACATATGGCTACACCTTC | TRBD1 | NA | TRBJ1-2 | TRBV7-8
CASSQEVRAYNEQFF | TGCGCCAGCAGCCAAGAAGTACGGGCTTACAATGAGCAGTTCTTC | NA | few | TRBJ2-1 | TRBV4-3
CASSLEGRDWQYF | TGCGCCAGCAGCTTAGAAGGACGCGATTGGCAGTACTTC | NA | few | TRBJ2-7 | TRBV5-1
CSVGGGQGNYGYTF | TGCAGCGTTGGAGGGGGGCAGGGCAACTATGGCTACACCTTC | NA | few | TRBJ1-2 | TRBV29-1